The clone carrying this T cell receptor beta chain was recorded only once. Its antigen is still unknown. This sample is part of a study of shared clonotypes between healthy human individuals. Whole-study context: The composition of the donors was a couple of women and a few men aged 18 to 49. Study-level points and caveats: Among the subsets, naive ones generally showed larger estimated richness than memory ones. Blood was the sole source, and tissue repertoires probably differ.

The CDR3 loop spans 15 amino acids. The ends were cut back, 2 bases at V and 3 bases at J, with 11 bases in the middle. CDR1 and CDR2 from the germline V gene are SGHTA and FQGTGA. The authors loaded roughly 200 ng DNA, 28,000 or so T cell genomes, into sorted-subset replicate PCRs. Sequenced by immunoSEQ multiplex PCR; TCRdb stores in-frame clones only, minus some. Here the sample spans a few million clones, approximately 94% being singletons. The rearrangement uses TRBV7-3 and TRBJ1-3, with TRBD1 as a possible D gene (6 bases). The source material was naive CD4+ T cells sorted from blood. Regarding subset: CD45RA+ positively selected. This receptor was taken from a man aged 18 to 30 in good health. The DNA for the CDR3 is TGTGCCAGCAGCTTATCTGGGGGCGATGGAAACACCATATATTTT. Its translation: CASSLSGGDGNTIYF.